This entry lists 15 T cell receptor beta chains sequenced from one sample in a study of T-cell memory formation after mild COVID-19. TCRdb passed the 5' RACE reads through MiXCR, listing each CDR3 protein once. Found here are roughly 200,000 distinct CDR3 sequences, 16% of them singletons; the top ten hold around 1.9%. Sample: PBMCs or a T cell subset sorted from them (not recorded which). The receptors stem from an adult woman who had mild COVID-19 (a few samples of this study predate the infection). Cell type and time point are not known.

The CDR3 DNA reads TGTGCCAGCAGCTTCGACAGGGGCCTCTTGAACACTGAAGCTTTCTTT. Protein sequence: CASSFDRGLLNTEAFF. The V gene is TRBV13, the J gene TRBJ1-1, with TRBD1 matching over 8 bases. Unmatched junction bases numbered 6, after V lost 3 bases and J lost 0 bases. Germline CDR1 is PRHDT and CDR2 is FYEKMQ (reference sequence). This CDR3 comprises 16 residues.

This clonotype occurred a few times. The genes are TRBV29-1 and TRBJ2-6; 14 bases line up with TRBD2. V shed 3 bases and J 2 bases; nucleotides not matched to a gene: 18. Germline CDR1 reads SQVTM; CDR2 reads ANQGSEA. This CDR3 has 22 amino acids. The CDR3 region is CSVDGSRDSGLAGGAGANVLTF. In DNA form, the CDR3 reads TGCAGCGTTGATGGTAGCCGGGACAGCGGACTAGCGGGAGGAGCTGGGGCCAACGTCCTGACTTTC.

This chain connects TRBV12-3 or TRBV12-4 to TRBJ1-5; perhaps TRBD1 as D (6 bases). This CDR3 comprises 18 residues. Trimming left V 5 bases short and J 0 bases short, with 20 bases between. The DNA for the CDR3 is TGTGCCAGCAGTCACCCTCCCGGGACAAGGTATAGCAATCAGCCCCAGCATTTT. It translates to CASSHPPGTRYSNQPQHF.

This clonotype turned up a few times. CDR3 loop: CASSPDRVFLHEQYF. DNA for the CDR3: TGTGCCAGCAGTCCTGACAGGGTATTTCTCCACGAGCAGTACTTC. The chain couples TRBV27 to TRBJ2-7; the match to TRBD1 covers 7 bases. The V segment lost 5 bases and the J segment 5 bases; nucleotides outside the gene matches: 12. Germline assignment: CDR1 MNHEY and CDR2 SMNVEV (reference sequence). The CDR3 sequence is 15 residues long.

The V call is TRBV4-1, the J call TRBJ2-5, with TRBD1 as a possible D gene (5 bases). V was trimmed by 4 bases and J by 5 bases, leaving 11 bases between them. Germline loops: CDR1 MGHRA, CDR2 YSYEKL. The CDR3 covers 13 residues. The CDR3 DNA is TGCGCCAGCAGCCCGCTTCCAGGGGAGACCCAGTACTTC. Amino acid sequence: CASSPLPGETQYF.

J is TRBJ2-2 and V is TRBV9; D call uncertain. This CDR3 spans 15 amino acids. CDR1 and CDR2 from the germline V gene are SGDLS and YYNGEE. V lost 0 bases, J lost 9 bases, and 15 bases lay in between. CDR3 in DNA: TGTGCCAGCAGCGTAGAGCCCACCGTCGGTTGGGAGCTGTTTTTT. Amino acid sequence: CASSVEPTVGWELFF.

This rearrangement joins TRBV7-9 to TRBJ2-1, with 7 bases matching TRBD1. This CDR3 is built from 17 residues. Germline lookup yields CDR1 SEHNR and CDR2 FQNEAQ (reference sequence). Trimming took 5 bases from V and 5 from J; bases not matched to a gene: 15. This CDR3 is CASSPLTYRGQDNEQFF. In nucleotides, the CDR3 is TGTGCCAGCAGCCCTCTCACTTACAGGGGCCAGGACAATGAGCAGTTCTTC.

The chain's CDR3 is CASSILAGLNTEAFF. DNA of the CDR3: TGTGCCAGTAGTATTTTAGCCGGCCTGAACACTGAAGCTTTCTTT. V gene TRBV19 combines with J gene TRBJ1-1; D is unresolved. V was trimmed by 3 bases and J by 0 bases, leaving 11 bases between them. This CDR3 region has 15 residues. Per germline, CDR1 LNHDA and CDR2 SQIVND (reference sequence).

This clonotype was seen a handful of times. V usage is TRBV5-1 and J usage is TRBJ2-3, with 8 nucleotides matching TRBD2. Germline V lookup: CDR1 SGHRS, CDR2 YFSETQ. This CDR3 has 15 residues. The V gene end was trimmed by 5 bases and the J gene end by 2 bases; junction bases not matched to a gene: 7. CDR3 sequence reads: CASRTAGGPTDTQYF. DNA for the CDR3: TGCGCCAGCAGAACCGCGGGGGGACCCACAGATACGCAGTATTTT.

This clonotype was recorded a few times. The chain couples TRBV2 to TRBJ2-7; 9 nucleotides agree with TRBD1. There are 15 residues in the CDR3. Germline V gene sequence: CDR1 SNHLY, CDR2 FYNNEI. V dropped 4 bases and J dropped 6; count of bases not matched to a gene: 10. CDR3 DNA: TGTGCCAGCAGTGGGGGGGCCGGGACAGGGTCCGAGCAGTACTTC. It is translated as CASSGGAGTGSEQYF.

The table lists this clonotype with a few counts. This rearrangement joins TRBV4-1 to TRBJ2-3, with D hard to call. The CDR3 totals 16 residues. Germline V lookup: CDR1 MGHRA, CDR2 YSYEKL. Trimming stripped 1 base from V and 8 bases from J, with 19 bases between. The CDR3 reads CASSQVVAIQGSTQYF. The CDR3, as DNA: TGCGCCAGCAGCCAAGTCGTGGCGATTCAAGGAAGTACGCAGTATTTT.

This clonotype was detected only a few times. The CDR3 nucleotides are TGCAGTGCTAGAGTTCCCTCGCGCGGAGGAAGCACAGATACGCAGTATTTT. As protein: CSARVPSRGGSTDTQYF. The J gene is TRBJ2-3, the V gene TRBV20-1; weak D call: TRBD2 (5 bases). Germline values: CDR1 DFQATT, CDR2 SNEGSKA (reference sequence). V was cut by 1 base and J by 0 bases, with 17 bases left in between. CDR3 size: 17 residues.

This chain joins TRBV24-1 and TRBJ2-2, with 12 positions matching TRBD1. The CDR3 spans 17 residues. The germline V gene encodes CDR1 KGHDR and CDR2 SFDVKD. J gave up 4 bases and V 1 base, and 3 bases lay outside the gene matches. The CDR3 sequence is CATSDFRDRGPTGELFF. The CDR3 DNA sequence: TGTGCCACCAGTGATTTTCGGGACAGGGGGCCCACCGGGGAGCTGTTTTTT.

The rearrangement links TRBV5-1 to TRBJ1-2; 9 nucleotides agree with TRBD1. The CDR3 sequence is 14 residues long. CDR1 is SGHRS, CDR2 YFSETQ, per germline. J was trimmed by 4 bases and V by 4 bases; bases with no gene match: 5. CDR3 in amino acids: CASSTQDRGYGYTF. In DNA, the CDR3 is TGCGCCAGCAGCACCCAGGACAGGGGCTATGGCTACACCTTC.

The chain links TRBV2 to TRBJ2-3; D is ambiguous. V lost 7 bases, J lost 0 bases, and 8 bases lay in between. From germline, CDR1 is SNHLY and CDR2 FYNNEI. The CDR3 is 13 residues long. The CDR3 sequence is CASMGTSTDTQYF. CDR3 DNA: TGTGCCAGCATGGGCACCAGCACAGATACGCAGTATTTT.